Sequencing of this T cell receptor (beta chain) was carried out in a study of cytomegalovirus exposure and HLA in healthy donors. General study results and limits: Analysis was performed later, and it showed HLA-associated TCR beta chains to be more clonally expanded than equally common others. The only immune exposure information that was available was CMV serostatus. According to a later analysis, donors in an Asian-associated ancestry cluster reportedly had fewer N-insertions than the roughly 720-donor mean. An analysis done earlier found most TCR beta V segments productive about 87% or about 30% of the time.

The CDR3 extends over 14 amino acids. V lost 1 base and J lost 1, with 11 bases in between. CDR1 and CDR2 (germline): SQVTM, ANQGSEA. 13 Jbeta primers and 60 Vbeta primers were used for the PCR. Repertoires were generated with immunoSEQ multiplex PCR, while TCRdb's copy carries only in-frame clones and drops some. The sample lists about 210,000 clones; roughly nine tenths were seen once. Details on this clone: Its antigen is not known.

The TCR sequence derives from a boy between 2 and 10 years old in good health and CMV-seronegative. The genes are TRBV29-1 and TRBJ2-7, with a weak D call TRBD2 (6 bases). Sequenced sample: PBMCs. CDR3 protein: CSVEGGGESYEQYF. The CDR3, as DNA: TGCAGCGTTGAAGGAGGCGGGGAATCCTACGAGCAGTACTTC.